These T cell receptor beta chains were read from a single sample in a study of T cells after yellow fever vaccination. TCRdb re-called the 5' RACE reads with MiXCR, one entry per CDR3 protein. The data show roughly 330,000 distinct CDR3 sequences, with around 7.3% seen just once and around 17% held by the top ten. Sequencing used PBMCs, obtained 45 days after the first yellow fever vaccination. The receptors derive from a young man who received the YFV17D yellow fever vaccine. CDR3s include the opening cysteine and the closing phenylalanine or tryptophan. D genes are given only for firm matches. Part of the rows lack a size; the others show once, few, many or a class for expanded clones.

j_gene | d_gene | abundance | len | v_gene | CDR3nt | CDR3aa
TRBJ1-2 | NA | few | 15 | TRBV7-8 | TGTGCCAGCAGCTTAGCGAGGGGGAGACCCTATGGCTACACCTTC | CASSLARGRPYGYTF
TRBJ1-4 | NA | few | 14 | TRBV6-2/TRBV6-3 | TGTGCCAGCAGACGTCCCACACAGGGTGAAAAACTGTTTTTT | CASRRPTQGEKLFF
TRBJ2-5 | NA | NA | 16 | TRBV5-1 | TGCGCCAGCAGCCCCATTTTACAGGGTAGCGGGGAGACCCAGTACTTC | CASSPILQGSGETQYF
TRBJ2-7 | NA | few | 11 | TRBV29-1 | TGCAGCGTTGTTTATCGCTACGAGCAGTACTTC | CSVVYRYEQYF
TRBJ1-4 | TRBD1 | few | 12 | TRBV7-2 | TGTGCCAGCAGCTCGTACAGGGGGCAACTGTTTTTT | CASSSYRGQLFF
TRBJ2-1 | NA | few | 15 | TRBV7-9 | TGTGCCAGCACCGAGAACACGGGAAGGTTCGATGAGCAGTTCTTC | CASTENTGRFDEQFF
TRBJ2-3 | NA | few | 15 | TRBV5-6 | TGTGCCAGCAGCTTCATACCCCAGGGCACAGATACGCAGTATTTT | CASSFIPQGTDTQYF
TRBJ1-2 | NA | NA | 14 | TRBV7-9 | TGTGCCAGCAGCTTAGCATGGCTTACCTATGGCTACACCTTC | CASSLAWLTYGYTF
TRBJ1-4 | NA | many | 15 | TRBV7-2 | TGTGCCAGCAGCTTAATGGGGGCTCCTAATGAAAAACTGTTTTTT | CASSLMGAPNEKLFF
TRBJ2-3 | TRBD2 | NA | 13 | TRBV5-1 | TGCGCCAGCGGGACTAGCGGTAGTGATACGCAGTATTTT | CASGTSGSDTQYF
TRBJ2-2 | TRBD2 | few | 18 | TRBV5-5 | TGTGCCAGCCACCCAAAGGTCTGGGCTAGCGGGGGGGCCCGGGAGCTGTTTTTT | CASHPKVWASGGARELFF
TRBJ2-1 | TRBD1 | few | 14 | TRBV7-3 | TGTGCCAGCAGTACCGGGACAGGGGGCCTTGAGCAGTTCTTC | CASSTGTGGLEQFF
TRBJ2-1 | TRBD1 | many | 12 | TRBV12-3/TRBV12-4 | TGTGCCAGCAGCCTATGGACAGGGGAGCGGTTCTTC | CASSLWTGERFF
TRBJ1-3 | NA | NA | 16 | TRBV6-1 | TGTGCCAGTATTCCTGGGGTCGGGGGCTCTGGAAACACCATATATTTT | CASIPGVGGSGNTIYF
TRBJ2-1 | NA | many | 15 | TRBV7-9 | TGTGCCAGCAGCCTTAGGCAGGGGAACCACAATGAGCAGTTCTTC | CASSLRQGNHNEQFF
TRBJ2-3 | NA | NA | 15 | TRBV12-3/TRBV12-4 | TGTGCCAGCAGAGGTAGCGGATCTTTAACGGATACGCAGTATTTT | CASRGSGSLTDTQYF
TRBJ2-5 | NA | many | 13 | TRBV5-6 | TGTGCCAGCAGCTTGCGATTGGGAGAGACCCAGTACTTC | CASSLRLGETQYF
TRBJ2-3 | TRBD1 | NA | 14 | TRBV20-1 | TGCAGTGCTAAGAGGGCAGGGGGCGCCGATACGCAGTATTTT | CSAKRAGGADTQYF
TRBJ1-5 | TRBD1 | few | 14 | TRBV29-1 | TGCAGCGTTGCTCCGGACAGGGCGGTTGAGCCCCAGCATTTT | CSVAPDRAVEPQHF
TRBJ2-3 | TRBD2 | NA | 15 | TRBV6-1 | TGTGCCAGCAGTGAGGGGGACTATGACACAGATACGCAGTATTTT | CASSEGDYDTDTQYF
TRBJ2-7 | NA | NA | 16 | TRBV6-5 | TGTGCCAGCAGTTACTCTAGCGGAGGCATAACCTACGAGCAGTACTTC | CASSYSSGGITYEQYF
TRBJ1-3 | NA | few | 16 | TRBV4-1 | TGCGCCAGCAGCCAAGGAAGACAGGTCTCTGGAAACACCATATATTTT | CASSQGRQVSGNTIYF
TRBJ2-6 | NA | many | 14 | TRBV7-2 | TGTGCCAGTTCAGTTACCTCCGGGGCCAACGTCCTGACTTTC | CASSVTSGANVLTF
TRBJ1-5 | NA | many | 13 | TRBV29-1 | TGCAGCGTTGTACAGGGCCTCAATCAGCCCCAGCATTTT | CSVVQGLNQPQHF
TRBJ2-3 | NA | NA | 14 | TRBV7-6 | TGTGCCAGCAGCCCCGCACGAATCACAGATACGCAGTATTTT | CASSPARITDTQYF
TRBJ1-1 | TRBD1 | few | 15 | TRBV6-5 | TGTGCCAGCAGTTACTCCGGACAGGGGCTCACTGAAGCTTTCTTT | CASSYSGQGLTEAFF
TRBJ1-1 | NA | few | 13 | TRBV12-3/TRBV12-4 | TGTGCCAGCAGTTTTTACGGACAGCTCGAAGCTTTCTTT | CASSFYGQLEAFF
TRBJ2-3 | NA | few | 12 | TRBV20-1 | TGCAGTGCTAGAGAGGTGGGAGGTACGCAGTATTTT | CSAREVGGTQYF
TRBJ2-3 | TRBD2 | NA | 15 | TRBV11-2 | TGTGCCAGCAGCTCAGGACTAGCGAGGGCAGATACGCAGTATTTT | CASSSGLARADTQYF
TRBJ1-1 | NA | NA | 13 | TRBV6-2/TRBV6-3 | TGTGCCAGCAGTTACTCTGGGCCCTGGGGAGCTTTCTTT | CASSYSGPWGAFF
TRBJ1-1 | NA | NA | 13 | TRBV20-1 | TGCAGTGCTAGAGGATCGGTTGACACTGAAGCTTTCTTT | CSARGSVDTEAFF
TRBJ2-1 | NA | few | 12 | TRBV4-3 | TGCGCCAGCAGCCAAGGGCGGCGTGAGCAGTTCTTC | CASSQGRREQFF